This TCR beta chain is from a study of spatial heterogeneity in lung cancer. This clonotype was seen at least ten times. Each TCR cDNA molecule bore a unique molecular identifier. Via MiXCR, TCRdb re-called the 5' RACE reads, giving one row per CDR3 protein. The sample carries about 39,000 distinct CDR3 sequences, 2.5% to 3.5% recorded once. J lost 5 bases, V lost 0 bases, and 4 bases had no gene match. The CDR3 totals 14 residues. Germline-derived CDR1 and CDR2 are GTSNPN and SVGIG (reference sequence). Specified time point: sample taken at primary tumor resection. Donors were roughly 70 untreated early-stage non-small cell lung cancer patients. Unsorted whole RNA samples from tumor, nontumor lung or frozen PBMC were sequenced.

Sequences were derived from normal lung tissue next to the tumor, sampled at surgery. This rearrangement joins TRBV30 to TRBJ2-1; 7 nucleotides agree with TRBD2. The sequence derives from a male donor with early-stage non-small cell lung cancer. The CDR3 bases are TGTGCCTGGAGTGTAGCGGGAATCAACAATGAGCAGTTCTTC. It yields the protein CAWSVAGINNEQFF.